One and the same sample provided the 17 T cell receptor beta chains below, sequenced in a study of control samples from healthy donors and cancer patients. Profiling relied on immunoSEQ multiplex PCR, and the TCRdb table lists in-frame clones only, not all of them. The sample lists roughly 76,000 clones; roughly 94% were seen once. The sequencing input was blood. These receptors were obtained from a woman between 40 and 55 years old in good health.

The rearrangement joins TRBV14 to TRBJ2-2; D gene uncertain. With 3 bases removed from V and 6 bases from J, the gap between germline ends came to 5 bases. Germline V lookup: CDR1 SGHDN, CDR2 FVKESK. The CDR3 runs to 12 residues. CDR3 sequence: CASSHLSGELFF. The CDR3 DNA reads TGTGCCAGCAGCCATCTATCCGGGGAGCTGTTTTTT.

The rearrangement uses TRBV18 and TRBJ1-2; D is perhaps TRBD1 (6 bases). The CDR3 spans 14 residues. Germline CDR1 reads KGHSH; CDR2 reads LQKENI. The V gene lost 0 bases and the J gene lost 8 bases, with 13 bases spanning the gap. CDR3 amino acids: CASSPPDRASGYTF. CDR3 bases: TGTGCCAGCTCACCACCGGACAGAGCTAGCGGCTACACCTTC.

The J gene is TRBJ2-1, the V gene TRBV19, with D hard to call. This CDR3 has 14 residues. Trimming left V 3 bases short and J 4 bases short, with 10 bases between. Germline V CDR1 and CDR2: LNHDA, SQIVND (reference sequence). The CDR3 coding sequence is TGTGCCAGTAGTATCGGCCTGTCGTACAATGAGCAGTTCTTC. It codes for CASSIGLSYNEQFF.

This sequence joins TRBV6-6 and TRBJ1-2; D is undetermined. Trimming shortened V by 8 bases and J by 3 bases, and 13 bases separated the two germline ends. Germline CDR1 is MNHNY and CDR2 is SVGAGI (reference sequence). The CDR3 length is 13 residues. CDR3 loop: CASSESQHYGYTF. In DNA form, the CDR3 reads TGTGCCAGCTCGGAGAGTCAGCACTATGGCTACACCTTC.

This sequence joins TRBV7-3 and TRBJ2-1; no clear D gene. Trimming pared 2 bases from V and 6 bases from J, leaving 8 bases between. Germline CDR1 SGHTA, CDR2 FQGTGA. The length of the CDR3 is 13 residues. The CDR3 coding sequence is TGTGCCAGCAGCTTAGGTCATTTCAATGAGCAGTTCTTC. Protein: CASSLGHFNEQFF.

The rearrangement uses TRBV28 and TRBJ1-2; no clear D. CDR3 length: 13 residues. Trimming shortened V by 2 bases and J by 7 bases, and 11 bases separated the two germline ends. The germline V gene encodes CDR1 MDHEN and CDR2 SYDVKM. CDR3: CASSLAGGGGYTF. Here the CDR3 DNA reads TGTGCCAGCAGTTTAGCGGGAGGTGGTGGCTACACCTTC.

This CDR3 is CASSKGQFSSYEQYF. CDR3 in DNA: TGTGCCAGCAGTAAGGGACAGTTCAGCTCCTACGAGCAGTACTTC. The chain is built from TRBV6-5 and TRBJ2-7; 7 nucleotides match TRBD1. CDR3 length: 15 amino acids. The V gene end was trimmed by 5 bases and the J gene end by 0 bases; junction bases not matched to a gene: 7. CDR1 is MNHEY and CDR2 is SVGAGI in the germline V gene.

This chain links TRBV28 with TRBJ1-4, with TRBD1 identical over 7 bases. The junction had 3 bases not matched to a gene; V was cut back by 3 bases and J by 5 bases. This CDR3 region has 14 residues. CDR1 and CDR2 (germline): MDHEN, SYDVKM. This CDR3 reads CASSLSQGNEKLFF. As DNA, the CDR3 is TGTGCCAGCAGTTTGTCACAGGGGAATGAAAAACTGTTTTTT.

The V and J genes are TRBV2 and TRBJ1-1, with TRBD1 matching over 7 bases. The germline CDR1 and CDR2 sequences are SNHLY and FYNNEI. The CDR3 covers 12 residues. Trimming took 8 bases from V and 10 from J; bases not matched to a gene: 10. DNA of the CDR3: TGTGCCAGCCTTGAACAGGGGAATGTAGCTTTCTTT. Protein: CASLEQGNVAFF.

The chain links TRBV11-2 to TRBJ2-3; possibly TRBD2 for D (6 bases). This CDR3 is 16 amino acids long. Germline CDR1 is SGHAT and CDR2 is FQNNGV. V was shortened by 4 bases and J by 1 base, with 15 bases between the two germline ends. The CDR3 DNA follows: TGTGCCAGCAGCTGGGAATTGGGAGGAGGCACAGATACGCAGTATTTT. Protein: CASSWELGGGTDTQYF.

The V and J genes are TRBV30 and TRBJ1-1, with TRBD1 matching over 7 bases. Trimming removed 2 bases from V and 0 bases from J; junction bases left unmatched: 3. The CDR3 is 14 residues long. CDR1 and CDR2 from the germline V gene are GTSNPN and SVGIG (reference sequence). CDR3 region: CAWSTGAMNTEAFF. The CDR3 bases are TGTGCCTGGAGTACAGGGGCTATGAACACTGAAGCTTTCTTT.

The chain carries TRBV6-4 and TRBJ2-6; D gene unclear. The CDR3 contains 17 residues. Trimming took 4 bases from V and 3 from J, leaving 16 bases between them. Germline lookup yields CDR1 MRHNA and CDR2 SNTAGT. The CDR3 coding sequence is TGTGCCAGCAGTGCCTCACCAGAATCGGGTGGGGCCAACGTCCTGACTTTC. Translating it yields CASSASPESGGANVLTF.

V is TRBV5-8 and J is TRBJ2-7; no reliable D call. From germline, CDR1 is SGHTS and CDR2 YDEGEE. There are 15 residues in the CDR3. Trimming shortened V by 0 bases and J by 1 base, and 11 bases separated the two germline ends. DNA of the CDR3: TGTGCCAGCAGCTTGGGGTACAGCAATTCCTACGAGCAGTACTTC. Amino acid sequence: CASSLGYSNSYEQYF.

This clone was recorded only once. The rearrangement joins TRBV11-3 to TRBJ2-3, with TRBD2 identical over 15 bases. V was pared by 5 bases and J by 5 bases, with 2 bases of the junction left unmatched. Germline CDR1 SGHNT, CDR2 YENEEA. The CDR3 spans 15 residues. CDR3 loop: CASSPGLAGGDTQYF. The CDR3 DNA follows: TGTGCCAGCAGCCCGGGACTAGCGGGGGGAGATACGCAGTATTTT.

The chain uses TRBV6-6 and TRBJ1-2; 7 bases are a match to TRBD1. With 6 bases clipped from V and 1 base from J, the junction kept 5 bases outside the gene matches. This CDR3 comprises 14 residues. Per the germline V gene, CDR1 is MNHNY and CDR2 is SVGAGI (reference sequence). CDR3 residues: CASSPGTDNYGYTF. The CDR3 bases are TGTGCCAGCAGCCCCGGGACAGATAACTATGGCTACACCTTC.

The chain has TRBV12-3 or TRBV12-4 and TRBJ2-3; possibly TRBD1 for D (5 bases). The V gene lost 9 bases and the J gene lost 2 bases, with 12 bases spanning the gap. The CDR3 runs 13 residues. The CDR3 spells CASSGQHTDTQYF. CDR3 DNA sequence: TGTGCCAGTTCAGGGCAGCACACAGATACGCAGTATTTT.

The genes are TRBV6-2 or TRBV6-3 and TRBJ1-2; D is unclear. Germline CDR1 MNHEY, CDR2 SVGEGT. V dropped 4 bases and J dropped 5 bases, with 11 bases sitting between them. The CDR3 is 13 residues long. DNA of the CDR3: TGTGCCAGCAGTTCGACGGCTACTTATGGCTACACCTTC. This sequence encodes CASSSTATYGYTF.